This record concerns one T cell receptor beta chain sequence. The antigen is not known. The data were taken from a study of T-cell memory formation after mild COVID-19. Study background: TCR clusters were mostly donor specific. The study's findings and limits: Clonal second-wave expansions that peaked on day 37 had unconfirmed SARS-CoV-2 specificity.

The 5'RACE method, run with constant-segment primers, produced TCR alpha and TCR beta cDNA libraries (carrying sample barcodes and UMIs). From the 5' RACE reads, TCRdb called clonotypes with MiXCR, one entry per CDR3 protein. In the table there are 530,000 or so distinct CDR3 sequences, around 15% of which are singletons. V was clipped by 10 bases and J by 1 base, with 18 bases between them. The V gene's germline CDR1 is SGHTA and CDR2 FQGTGA. The CDR3 is 15 amino acids. This TCR was recovered from an adult woman who had mild COVID-19 (a few samples of this study predate the infection). Cell type and time point are not known. The V call is TRBV7-3, the J call TRBJ2-3, with D perhaps matching TRBD2 (6 bases). The sample consisted of PBMCs or a T cell subset sorted from them (not recorded which). CDR3 sequence: CATAFGGAGTDTQYF. DNA of the CDR3: TGTGCCACCGCCTTTGGCGGGGCGGGCACAGATACGCAGTATTTT.